In its sample, the clone carrying this T cell receptor beta chain was seen a few times. What it binds is not known. Trimming pared 7 bases from V and 2 bases from J, leaving 20 bases between. Germline V gene sequence: CDR1 SGHVS, CDR2 FQNEAQ. The CDR3 length is 16 residues. It was with a sample-barcoded 5' primer and a J-beta primer mix that a second PCR of roughly 6 to 12 cycles was run. Using its own MiXCR run on the 5' RACE reads, TCRdb lists one record per CDR3 protein. The data show around 1.1 million distinct CDR3 sequences, about two fifths seen once. PBMCs numbering at least 7 million were isolated per sample. This entry is derived from a study of blood T cells in healthy people across ages. Points from the study as a whole: Donor CMV infection status was unknown, possibly confounding age-related changes in expanded clonotypes. In these data, TCR beta diversity tracked strongly with naive T cell percentage.

The chain couples TRBV7-8 to TRBJ1-2; D ambiguous. Sequencing was done on a sample of blood. The receptor was derived from a young man in good health. CDR3 in amino acids: CASTQDRTPWNYGYTF. The CDR3 region has the DNA TGTGCCAGCACACAAGATCGGACCCCCTGGAACTATGGCTACACCTTC.